Below, one T cell receptor (beta chain) is given with its context. It has no known antigen specificity. No clone much larger than this one lies a single base away; base qualities are absent. The record originates from a study of Ad26.COV2.S vaccination and SARS-CoV-2 variants (dated by TCRdb to the early 2020s). A note on the overall study: Vaccine-arm donors were drawn from COV1001, a multicentre, randomized, double-blind, placebo-controlled phase I-IIa trial of Ad26.COV2.S in healthy adults. Ad26.COV2.S was given intramuscularly at 5x10^10 or 1x10^11 viral particles, as a single shot or as two shots 56 days apart. The specificity and breadth of SARS-CoV-2-reactive T cell receptors after Ad26.COV2.S vaccination were assessed by TCRbeta repertoire sequencing. The TCR-sequenced set comprised around 32 samples: about 19 Ad26.COV2.S vaccine recipients, 5 placebo recipients and 8 SARS-CoV-2 convalescent individuals. Trial participants were randomized into five groups of five, in which low-dose or high-dose Ad26.COV2.S was given once or twice, or placebo was given on both occasions. Blinding of investigators to trial group allocation was maintained during experiments and outcome assessment. What the research found in general, with its limitations: Higher spike-specific TCR breadth was observed in Ad26.COV2.S recipients than in placebo recipients (P = 0.0014). After vaccination, substantial breadth of spike-specific CD8+ and CD4+ T cell responses was reported. Non-spike TCR breadth was comparable between vaccine and placebo recipients, consistent with the vaccine containing only spike. It was noted by the authors that total T cell responses may have been underestimated by the TCR breadth and depth analyses. The study lacked the statistical power to compare responses across vaccine doses or regimens.

The meaning of the sample's treatment or condition label: roughly 20 received Ad26.COV2.S at low or high dose, single or two shots; 5 received placebo; per-sample allocation not given. For vaccine and placebo recipients, repertoires were sequenced using samples collected on day 63 after the first injection. Cohort 1b enrolled fewer than 30 adults aged 18-55 years at a single site in Boston, USA, between 29 July and 7 August 2020. Ad26.COV2.S consisted of a replication-incompetent adenovirus type 26 vector by which a prefusion-stabilized SARS-CoV-2 spike protein from the original Wuhan strain was expressed. The immunoSEQ Assay was the method used to sequence TCRbeta CDR3 regions. After extraction, genomic DNA underwent amplification by bias-controlled multiplex PCR, followed by high-throughput sequencing. Per the authors' processing: To quantify the absolute abundance of each unique TCRbeta CDR3 region, sequences were collapsed and filtered. T cell fraction was estimated by normalization of TCRbeta template counts to usable DNA, with usable DNA being measured through amplification of reference genes present in all nucleated cells. Repertoire TCRs were annotated as SARS-CoV-2-specific by exact matching of V gene, CDR3 amino acid sequence and J gene to a known reactive TCR set. The reference SARS-CoV-2 TCR set was obtained from MIRA and was filtered for enrichment in COVID-19-positive ImmuneCODE repertoires, whereby public or cross-reactive TCRs were removed. Based on the MIRA antigens, annotated TCRs were further analysed at the level of specific ORF or position within ORF. Breadth was defined as annotated unique rearrangements over total unique productive rearrangements; depth was the summed frequency of those rearrangements. Group comparisons of TCR breadth used two-sided Wilcoxon rank-sum tests. TCRdb retrieved this table from immuneACCESS and kept in-frame rearrangements only. Not all clones are present; in checked studies, unresolved V genes account for under half, and no reason is known for the remainder. V, J and clone size reflect that table, while D and trimming were determined from the DNA. The sample profile shows roughly 300,000 clones; approximately 90% of them were found once. The leading ten clones occupy approximately 5% of the sample.

At the junction V is shortened by 0 bases and J by 0 bases; bases outside the gene matches: 7. The CDR3 starts with the cysteine, ends with the phenylalanine, and has 17 residues. CDR3 DNA is the only sequence kept; it has 51 bases, read in frame from the first base. The germline V gene supplies CDR1 SGHAT and CDR2 FQNNGV. The origin of this receptor is a person between 18 and 60 years old who received the Ad26.COV2.S COVID-19 vaccine or a placebo. This material consisted of peripheral blood, taken in a trial of Ad26.COV2.S vaccine versus placebo. The sequence links TRBV11-2 to TRBJ2-7, and 8 junctional nucleotides match TRBD1. The nucleotide sequence reads TGTGCCAGCAGCTTAGATCGAGGACAGGGCTTCTCCTACGAGCAGTACTTC. It codes for CASSLDRGQGFSYEQYF.